This TCR beta chain comes out of a study of beta chain features in type 1 diabetes. This clone was counted a few times. Germline-derived CDR1 and CDR2 are SEHNR and FQNEAQ (reference sequence). The CDR3 has 14 amino acids. The V end was cut by 6 bases, the J end by 4 bases, with 12 bases between. Sequencing targeted expressed TCRB transcripts, as all isolated RNA had been reverse transcribed. Sequenced by immunoSEQ multiplex PCR; TCRdb stores in-frame clones only, minus some. The sample lists approximately 470,000 clones; 30% were seen once. Researchers reported sorting CD4+ naive, central memory, regulatory and stem cell-like memory cells via CD45RO/CCR7/CD25/CD127/CD95/CD27. Purity (above 95%) was reached by all sorted populations.

Sequencing input: naive CD4+ T cells from blood. V gene TRBV7-9 combines with J gene TRBJ2-2; D is ambiguous. The sequence was collected from a man in his late teens or twenties in good health. CDR3 coding DNA: TGTGCCAGCAGTCCCGCTCACGGCACCGGGGAGCTGTTTTTT. It codes for CASSPAHGTGELFF.